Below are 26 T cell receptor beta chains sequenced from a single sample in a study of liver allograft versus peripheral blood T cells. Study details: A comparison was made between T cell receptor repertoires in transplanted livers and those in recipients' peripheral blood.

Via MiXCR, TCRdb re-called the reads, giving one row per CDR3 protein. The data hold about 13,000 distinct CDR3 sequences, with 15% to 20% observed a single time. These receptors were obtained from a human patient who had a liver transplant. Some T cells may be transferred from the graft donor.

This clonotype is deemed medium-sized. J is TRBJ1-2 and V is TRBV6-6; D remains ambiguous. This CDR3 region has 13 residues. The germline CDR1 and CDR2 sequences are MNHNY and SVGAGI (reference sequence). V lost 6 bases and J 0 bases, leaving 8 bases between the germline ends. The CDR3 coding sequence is TGTGCCAGCAGAATAACAGCTAACTATGGCTACACCTTC. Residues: CASRITANYGYTF.

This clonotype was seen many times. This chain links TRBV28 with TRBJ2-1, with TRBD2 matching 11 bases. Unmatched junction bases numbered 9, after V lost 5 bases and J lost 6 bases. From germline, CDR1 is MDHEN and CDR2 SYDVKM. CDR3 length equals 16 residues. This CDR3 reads CASSTRTSGSVNEQFF. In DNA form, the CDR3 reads TGTGCCAGCAGTACCCGGACTAGCGGGTCGGTCAATGAGCAGTTCTTC.

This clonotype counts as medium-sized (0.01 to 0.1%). CDR3 residues: CASSPENTEAFF. The CDR3 bases are TGTGCCAGCAGTCCCGAGAACACTGAAGCTTTCTTT. J is TRBJ1-1 and V is TRBV6-6, with D uncertain. Between the trimmed V and J ends, which lost 5 bases and 1 base, there was a span of 5 bases. CDR3 size: 12 residues. CDR1 MNHNY and CDR2 SVGAGI come from the germline V gene (reference sequence).

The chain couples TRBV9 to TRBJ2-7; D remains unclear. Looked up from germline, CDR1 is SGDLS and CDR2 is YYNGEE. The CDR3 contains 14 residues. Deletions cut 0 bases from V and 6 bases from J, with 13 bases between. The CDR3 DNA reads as TGTGCCAGCAGCGTAGCTCTAGGTCGGGCCGAGCAGTACTTC. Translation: CASSVALGRAEQYF.

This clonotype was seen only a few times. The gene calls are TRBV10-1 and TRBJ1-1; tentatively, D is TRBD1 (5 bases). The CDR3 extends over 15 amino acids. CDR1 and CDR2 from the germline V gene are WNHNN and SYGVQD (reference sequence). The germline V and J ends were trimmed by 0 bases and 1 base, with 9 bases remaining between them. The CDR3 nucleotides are TGCGCCAGCAGTGAGTCGGGGGGGGGGAACACTGAAGCTTTCTTT. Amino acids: CASSESGGGNTEAFF.

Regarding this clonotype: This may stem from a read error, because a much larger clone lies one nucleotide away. For the CDR3, the DNA is TGTGCCAGCAACCTCAGGGCACTGTCAGACGAGCAGTACTTC. This sequence encodes CASNLRALSDEQYF. This chain joins TRBV6-1 and TRBJ2-7; D may be TRBD1 (5 bases). Per germline, CDR1 MNHNS and CDR2 SASEGT. V lost 7 bases and J lost 5, with 18 bases in between. This CDR3 comprises 14 residues.

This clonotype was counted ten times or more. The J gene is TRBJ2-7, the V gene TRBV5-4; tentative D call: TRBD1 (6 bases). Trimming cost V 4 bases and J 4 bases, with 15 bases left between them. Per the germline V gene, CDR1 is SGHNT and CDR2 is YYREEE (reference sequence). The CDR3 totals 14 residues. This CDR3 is CASSATGRSYEQYF. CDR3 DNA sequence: TGTGCCAGCAGCGCCACAGGGCGGTCTTACGAGCAGTACTTC.

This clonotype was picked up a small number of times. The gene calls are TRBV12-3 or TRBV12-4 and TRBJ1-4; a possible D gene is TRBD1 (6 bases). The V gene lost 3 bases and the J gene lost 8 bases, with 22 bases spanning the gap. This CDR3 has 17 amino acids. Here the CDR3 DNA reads TGTGCCAGCAGTTTGGGTAGGACACTTGGAAGGGGGGAAAAACTGTTTTTT. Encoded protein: CASSLGRTLGRGEKLFF.

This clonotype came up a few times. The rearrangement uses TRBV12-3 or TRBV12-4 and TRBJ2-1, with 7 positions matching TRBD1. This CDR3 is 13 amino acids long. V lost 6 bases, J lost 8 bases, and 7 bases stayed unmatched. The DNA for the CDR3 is TGTGCCAGCAGGAGGACCGACAGGGATGAGCAGTTCTTC. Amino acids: CASRRTDRDEQFF.

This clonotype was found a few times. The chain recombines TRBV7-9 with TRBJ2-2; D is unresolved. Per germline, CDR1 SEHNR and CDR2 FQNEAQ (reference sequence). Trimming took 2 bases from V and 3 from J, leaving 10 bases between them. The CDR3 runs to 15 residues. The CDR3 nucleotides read TGTGCCAGCAGCTTATTTTCGGCAGACACCGGGGAGCTGTTTTTT. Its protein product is CASSLFSADTGELFF.

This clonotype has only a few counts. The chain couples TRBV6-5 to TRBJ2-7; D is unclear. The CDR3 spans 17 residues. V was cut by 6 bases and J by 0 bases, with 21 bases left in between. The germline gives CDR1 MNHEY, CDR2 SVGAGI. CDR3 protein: CASSKNTVGLISYEQYF. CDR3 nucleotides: TGTGCCAGCAGCAAAAATACCGTAGGGTTAATCTCCTACGAGCAGTACTTC.

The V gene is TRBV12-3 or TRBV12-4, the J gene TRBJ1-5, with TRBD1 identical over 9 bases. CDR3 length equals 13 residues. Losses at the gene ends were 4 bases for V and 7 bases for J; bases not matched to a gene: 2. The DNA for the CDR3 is TGTGCCAGCAGTTCTACAGGGGGCCAGCCCCAGCATTTT. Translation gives CASSSTGGQPQHF.

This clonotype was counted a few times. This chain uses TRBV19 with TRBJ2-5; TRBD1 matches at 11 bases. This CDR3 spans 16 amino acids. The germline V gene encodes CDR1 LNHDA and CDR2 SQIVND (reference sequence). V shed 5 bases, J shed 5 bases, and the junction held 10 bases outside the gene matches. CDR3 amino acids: CASSGRTGGAWETQYF. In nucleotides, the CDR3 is TGTGCCAGTAGTGGGAGGACAGGGGGCGCATGGGAGACCCAGTACTTC. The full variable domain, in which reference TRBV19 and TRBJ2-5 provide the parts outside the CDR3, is DGGITQSPKYLFRKEGQNVTLSCEQNLNHDAMYWYRQDPGQGLRLIYYSQIVNDFQKGDIAEGYSVSREKKESFPLTVTSAQKNPTAFYLCASSGRTGGAWETQYFGPGTRLLVL.

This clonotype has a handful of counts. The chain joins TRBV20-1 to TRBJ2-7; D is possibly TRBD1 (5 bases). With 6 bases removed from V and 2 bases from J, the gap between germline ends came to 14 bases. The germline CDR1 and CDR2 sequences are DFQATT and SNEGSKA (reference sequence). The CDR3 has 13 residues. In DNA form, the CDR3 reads TGCAGTGCGACAGTGCGGTCGACCTACGAGCAGTACTTC. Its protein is CSATVRSTYEQYF.

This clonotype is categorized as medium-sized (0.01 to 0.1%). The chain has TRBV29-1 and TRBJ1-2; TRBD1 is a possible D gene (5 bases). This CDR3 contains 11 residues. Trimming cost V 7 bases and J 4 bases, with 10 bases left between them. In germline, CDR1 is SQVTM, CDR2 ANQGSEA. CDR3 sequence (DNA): TGCAGCGAGGGGAGCCTCTATGGCTACACCTTC. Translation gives CSEGSLYGYTF.

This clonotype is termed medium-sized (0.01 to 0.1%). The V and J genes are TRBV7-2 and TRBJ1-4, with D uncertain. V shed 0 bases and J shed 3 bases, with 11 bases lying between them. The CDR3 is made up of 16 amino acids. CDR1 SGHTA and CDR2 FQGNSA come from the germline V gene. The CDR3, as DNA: TGTGCCAGCAGCTTAGCCAGGACGGGATCTAATGAAAAACTGTTTTTT. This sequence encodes CASSLARTGSNEKLFF.

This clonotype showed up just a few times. The CDR3 is CAWSLNSGNTIYF. CDR3 nucleotides: TGTGCCTGGAGTCTCAACTCTGGAAACACCATATATTTT. The chain carries TRBV30 and TRBJ1-3; D is unresolved. The V and J ends lost 2 bases and 0 bases respectively, with 5 bases between them. This CDR3 is built from 13 residues. From germline, CDR1 is GTSNPN and CDR2 SVGIG (reference sequence).

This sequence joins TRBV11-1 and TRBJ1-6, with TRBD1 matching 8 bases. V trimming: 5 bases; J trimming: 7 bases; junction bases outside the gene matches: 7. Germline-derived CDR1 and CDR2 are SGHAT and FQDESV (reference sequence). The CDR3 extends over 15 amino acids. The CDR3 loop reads CASSPRDRTNSPLHF. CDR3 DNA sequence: TGTGCCAGCAGCCCTAGGGACAGGACAAATTCACCCCTCCACTTT.

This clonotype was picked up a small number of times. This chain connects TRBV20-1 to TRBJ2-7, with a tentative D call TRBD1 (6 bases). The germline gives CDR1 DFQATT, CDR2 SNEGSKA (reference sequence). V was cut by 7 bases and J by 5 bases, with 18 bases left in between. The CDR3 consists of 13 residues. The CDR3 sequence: CSGISQTGHEQYF. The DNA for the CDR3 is TGCAGTGGTATCAGCCAAACAGGGCACGAGCAGTACTTC.

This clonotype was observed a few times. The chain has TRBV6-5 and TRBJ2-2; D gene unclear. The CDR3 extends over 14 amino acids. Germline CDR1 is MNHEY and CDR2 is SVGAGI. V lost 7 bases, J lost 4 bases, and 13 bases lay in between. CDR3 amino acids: CASTLPGSTGELFF. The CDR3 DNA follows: TGTGCCAGCACCCTACCGGGCAGCACCGGGGAGCTGTTTTTT.

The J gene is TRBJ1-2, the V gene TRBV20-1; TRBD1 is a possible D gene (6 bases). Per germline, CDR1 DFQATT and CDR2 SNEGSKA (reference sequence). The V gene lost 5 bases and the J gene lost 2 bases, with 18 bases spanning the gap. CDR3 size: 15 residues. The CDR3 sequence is CSASLGQTTNYGYTF. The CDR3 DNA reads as TGCAGTGCTTCGCTCGGACAGACTACCAACTATGGCTACACCTTC.

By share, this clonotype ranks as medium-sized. The DNA of the CDR3 is TGTGCCAGCAGTTTCCCGGGGAGGAACCGACTAGTGGTCTCGAAGACCCAGTACTTC. It is translated as CASSFPGRNRLVVSKTQYF. The rearrangement links TRBV6-2 or TRBV6-3 to TRBJ2-5; D is possibly TRBD2 (6 bases). This CDR3 region has 19 residues. The V gene's germline CDR1 is MNHEY and CDR2 SVGEGT. Trimming removed 4 bases from V and 6 bases from J, with 30 bases in between.

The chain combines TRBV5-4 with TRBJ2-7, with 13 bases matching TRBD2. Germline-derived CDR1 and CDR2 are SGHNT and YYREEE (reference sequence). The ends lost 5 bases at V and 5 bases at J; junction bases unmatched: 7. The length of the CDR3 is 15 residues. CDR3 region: CASRAGLAGSDEQYF. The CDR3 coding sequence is TGTGCCAGCAGGGCGGGACTAGCGGGATCGGACGAGCAGTACTTC.

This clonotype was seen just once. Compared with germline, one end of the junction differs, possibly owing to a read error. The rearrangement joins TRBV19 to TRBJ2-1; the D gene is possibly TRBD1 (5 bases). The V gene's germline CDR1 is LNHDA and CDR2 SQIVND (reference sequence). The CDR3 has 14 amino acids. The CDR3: CASSKGWPYNGQFF. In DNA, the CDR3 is TGTGCCAGTAGTAAGGGGTGGCCCTACAATGGGCAGTTCTTC.

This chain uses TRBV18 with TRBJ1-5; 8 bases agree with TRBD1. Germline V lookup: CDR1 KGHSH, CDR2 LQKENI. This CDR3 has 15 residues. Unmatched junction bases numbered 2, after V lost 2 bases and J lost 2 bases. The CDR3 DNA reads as TGTGCCAGCTCACCAGCGACAGGGGGCAATCAGCCCCAGCATTTT. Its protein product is CASSPATGGNQPQHF.

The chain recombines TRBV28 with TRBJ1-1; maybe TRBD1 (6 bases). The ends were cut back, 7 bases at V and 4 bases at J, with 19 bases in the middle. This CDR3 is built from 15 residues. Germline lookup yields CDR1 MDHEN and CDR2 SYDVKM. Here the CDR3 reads CASNGGGAESTEAFF. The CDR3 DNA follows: TGTGCCAGCAATGGGGGGGGGGCTGAAAGCACTGAAGCTTTCTTT.